Following are 14 T cell receptor beta chains from one sample sequenced in a study of beta chain features in type 1 diabetes. Regarding the study as a whole: Researchers report that Type 1 diabetes patients had moderately but significantly shorter TCRB CDR3s across all four CD4+ subsets.

The authors reverse transcribed all of the isolated RNA, so sequencing captured expressed TCRB transcripts. Data came from immunoSEQ multiplex PCR; TCRdb stores just in-frame clones and leaves some out. This sample has 680,000 or so clones, with under 15% found just once. These TCRs' antigens remain unknown. Input material: naive CD4+ T cells from blood. These receptor sequences come from a man aged 18 to 30 with type 1 diabetes.

This clone was counted only a few times. The chain carries TRBV5-1 and TRBJ2-3; 13 bases are shared with TRBD2. V shed 3 bases and J 0 bases; nucleotides not matched to a gene: 4. The CDR3 is 17 residues long. Germline V gene lookup returns CDR1 SGHRS and CDR2 YFSETQ. The CDR3 coding sequence is TGCGCCAGCAGCTCTTGGACTAGCGGGGGCAGCACAGATACGCAGTATTTT. Translation: CASSSWTSGGSTDTQYF.

The chain combines TRBV30 with TRBJ1-1, with D uncertain. V was pared by 4 bases and J by 3 bases, with 9 bases between. The germline V gene encodes CDR1 GTSNPN and CDR2 SVGIG (reference sequence). The CDR3 loop spans 12 amino acids. CDR3 sequence: CAWTSTYTEAFF. DNA of the CDR3: TGTGCCTGGACTTCCACCTACACTGAAGCTTTCTTT.

About this clone itself: Other DNA sequences in this sample translate to the same CDR3. V is TRBV30 and J is TRBJ1-6; 7 bases fit TRBD1. The CDR3 is 14 residues long. J was trimmed by 7 bases and V by 0 bases; bases with no gene match: 3. Germline V gene lookup returns CDR1 GTSNPN and CDR2 SVGIG (reference sequence). Here the CDR3 reads CAWSVGQPNSPLHF. The CDR3 region has the DNA TGTGCCTGGAGTGTGGGACAGCCAAATTCACCCCTCCACTTT.

Of note for this clone: The same CDR3 can be traced to other DNA sequences in this sample. CDR3 loop: CASSLAGYGYTF. In DNA form, the CDR3 reads TGTGCCAGCAGCTTAGCAGGGTATGGCTACACCTTC. V usage is TRBV7-9 and J usage is TRBJ1-2; D unclear. The V end lost 0 bases, the J end lost 5 bases, and 4 bases lay between the germline ends. The CDR3 has 12 residues. Germline CDR1 reads SEHNR; CDR2 reads FQNEAQ (reference sequence).

The rearrangement links TRBV4-1 to TRBJ1-2; 10 nucleotides align to TRBD1. Germline CDR1 reads MGHRA; CDR2 reads YSYEKL. This CDR3 has 15 residues. The V gene end was trimmed by 2 bases and the J gene end by 2 bases; junction bases not matched to a gene: 2. This CDR3 reads CASSQRDRGNYGYTF. DNA for the CDR3: TGCGCCAGCAGCCAACGGGACAGGGGAAACTATGGCTACACCTTC.

V usage is TRBV18 and J usage is TRBJ2-7, with 11 bases matching TRBD1. The V segment lost 3 bases and the J segment 4 bases; nucleotides outside the gene matches: 2. The CDR3 runs 14 residues. Germline lookup yields CDR1 KGHSH and CDR2 LQKENI. This CDR3 reads CASSPRDRGYEQYF. DNA for the CDR3: TGTGCCAGCTCACCCCGGGACAGGGGGTACGAGCAGTACTTC. Full variable domain (rest looked up from reference TRBV18 and TRBJ2-7): NAGVMQNPRHLVRRRGQEARLRCSPMKGHSHVYWYRQLPEEGLKFMVYLQKENIIDESGMPKERFSAEFPKEGPSILRIQQVVRGDSAAYFCASSPRDRGYEQYFGPGTRLTVT.

There are a few counts of this clone. V and J are TRBV4-1 and TRBJ1-2; D is undetermined. Trimming shortened V by 1 base and J by 6 bases, and 15 bases separated the two germline ends. The germline gives CDR1 MGHRA, CDR2 YSYEKL. CDR3 length: 15 amino acids. CDR3 DNA sequence: TGCGCCAGCAGCCAAGGAACAGAAGACTATGATGGCTACACCTTC. This translates into CASSQGTEDYDGYTF.

The CDR3, as DNA: TGTGCCAGCAGCCCCGCCACAGGGGGCCTTAGCACAGATACGCAGTATTTT. This gives the protein CASSPATGGLSTDTQYF. This chain links TRBV4-2 with TRBJ2-3; 9 bases fit TRBD1. The junction had 8 bases not matched to a gene; V was cut back by 4 bases and J by 0 bases. CDR3 length: 17 residues. The V gene's germline CDR1 is LGHNA and CDR2 YNFKEQ.

There are a few counts of this clone. The chain employs TRBV25-1 and TRBJ1-3, with D perhaps TRBD1 (6 bases). Trimming removed 3 bases from V and 1 base from J, with 13 bases in between. The germline V gene encodes CDR1 MGHDK and CDR2 SYGVNS. CDR3 size: 16 residues. This chain's CDR3 is CASSDTTGYSGNTIYF. Here the CDR3 DNA reads TGTGCCAGCAGTGATACCACAGGGTATTCTGGAAACACCATATATTTT.

V is TRBV9 and J is TRBJ1-6; 8 nucleotides align to TRBD1. Germline V lookup: CDR1 SGDLS, CDR2 YYNGEE. Unmatched junction bases numbered 7, after V lost 2 bases and J lost 9 bases. The CDR3 runs to 15 residues. This CDR3 is CASSVSTGDGSPLHF. CDR3 nucleotides: TGTGCCAGCAGCGTGTCGACAGGGGATGGTTCACCCCTCCACTTT. Together with reference TRBV9 and TRBJ1-6, the CDR3 gives the full variable domain: DSGVTQTPKHLITATGQRVTLRCSPRSGDLSVYWYQQSLDQGLQFLIQYYNGEERAKGNILERFSAQQFPDLHSELNLSSLELGDSALYFCASSVSTGDGSPLHFGNGTRLTVT.

The chain employs TRBV18 and TRBJ1-1; the D is unclear. V lost 3 bases and J 0 bases, leaving 5 bases between the germline ends. Germline lookup yields CDR1 KGHSH and CDR2 LQKENI. The CDR3 extends over 13 amino acids. CDR3 sequence (DNA): TGTGCCAGCTCACCGTGGGTGAACACTGAAGCTTTCTTT. As protein: CASSPWVNTEAFF.

The table lists this clone with a few counts. The CDR3 DNA sequence: TGTGCCAGCAGTTACTCGACAGCCACGAACACTGAAGCTTTCTTT. Amino acids: CASSYSTATNTEAFF. The chain is built from TRBV6-5 and TRBJ1-1; maybe TRBD1 (5 bases). With 0 bases removed from V and 1 base from J, the gap between germline ends came to 9 bases. CDR1 is MNHEY and CDR2 is SVGAGI in the germline V gene. The CDR3 spans 15 residues.

This chain joins TRBV5-1 and TRBJ2-1, with 8 positions matching TRBD1. Germline CDR1 and CDR2: SGHRS and YFSETQ. Unmatched junction bases numbered 17, after V lost 5 bases and J lost 7 bases. This CDR3 has 17 amino acids. In DNA form, the CDR3 reads TGCGCCAGCAGTAGGAGTATAGACAGGGGTGTTCGGAATGAGCAGTTCTTC. Its translation: CASSRSIDRGVRNEQFF.

Here the CDR3 DNA reads TGTGCCAGCAGCTTAAGTGACAATGAGCAGTTCTTC. As protein: CASSLSDNEQFF. This chain connects TRBV7-9 to TRBJ2-1; no clear D. V lost 2 bases to trimming and J lost 5 bases, with 4 bases between them. The CDR3 spans 12 residues. From germline, CDR1 is SEHNR and CDR2 FQNEAQ (reference sequence).